These 7 T cell receptor beta chains were all obtained from the same sample, sequenced in a study of cytomegalovirus exposure and HLA in healthy donors. Vbeta (60) and Jbeta (13) primers were used in the PCR. Sequenced by immunoSEQ multiplex PCR; TCRdb stores in-frame clones only, minus some. Altogether about 190,000 clones are present, roughly 80% being singletons, with the ten largest covering approximately 2%. The sequenced material came from PBMCs. The receptors here all came from a woman in her twenties or thirties in good health and CMV-seropositive.

The chain uses TRBV5-1 and TRBJ2-2; D uncertain. From germline, CDR1 is SGHRS and CDR2 YFSETQ. Trimming left V 6 bases short and J 7 bases short, with 10 bases between. This CDR3 is 12 amino acids long. CDR3 in DNA: TGCGCCAGCACCGACTCGAGCGGGGAGCTGTTTTTT. It translates to CASTDSSGELFF.

Turning to this clone: The sample holds other DNA sequences that translate to the same CDR3. The chain couples TRBV28 to TRBJ2-7; D ambiguous. The CDR3 extends over 12 amino acids. Germline V gene sequence: CDR1 MDHEN, CDR2 SYDVKM. V was shortened by 5 bases and J by 6 bases, with 11 bases between the two germline ends. As DNA, the CDR3 is TGTGCCAGCAGTCTAACATCTAGCGAGCAGTACTTC. This encodes CASSLTSSEQYF.

The rearrangement joins TRBV12-5 to TRBJ2-5; D is undetermined. CDR1 LGHNT and CDR2 FRNRAP come from the germline V gene. This CDR3 comprises 15 residues. V shed 1 base and J shed 5 bases, with 14 bases lying between them. CDR3 sequence reads: CASGLGATVQETQYF. The CDR3 nucleotides read TGTGCTAGTGGTTTGGGGGCCACAGTTCAGGAGACCCAGTACTTC. Using reference TRBV12-5 and TRBJ2-5 for the parts outside the CDR3, the full variable domain is DARVTQTPRHKVTEMGQEVTMRCQPILGHNTVFWYRQTMMQGLELLAYFRNRAPLDDSGMPKDRFSAEMPDATLATLKIQPSEPRDSAVYFCASGLGATVQETQYFGPGTRLLVL.

The chain links TRBV11-3 to TRBJ2-1; 11 bases are a match to TRBD2. In germline, CDR1 is SGHNT, CDR2 YENEEA. V lost 4 bases, J lost 10 bases, and 9 bases stayed unmatched. The CDR3 covers 15 residues. As DNA, the CDR3 is TGTGCCAGCAGCTCTAGACTAGCGGGGATCGGGGAGCAGTTCTTC. Its translation is CASSSRLAGIGEQFF.

The chain carries TRBV18 and TRBJ1-4; TRBD1 matches at 7 bases. The V gene's germline CDR1 is KGHSH and CDR2 LQKENI. The V segment lost 6 bases and the J segment 7 bases; nucleotides outside the gene matches: 8. The CDR3 runs 14 residues. CDR3 protein: CASSPDRASEKLFF. For the CDR3, the DNA is TGTGCCAGCTCCCCAGACAGGGCCAGTGAAAAACTGTTTTTT.

In its sample, this clone was seen once. V and J are TRBV5-4 and TRBJ2-1; D call uncertain. There are 12 residues in the CDR3. The germline V gene has CDR1 SGHNT and CDR2 YYREEE (reference sequence). V was trimmed by 2 bases and J by 6 bases, leaving 6 bases between them. CDR3 residues: CASSFGRNEQFF. The CDR3 DNA follows: TGTGCCAGCAGCTTCGGTCGCAATGAGCAGTTCTTC.

This chain links TRBV28 with TRBJ2-7; 9 bases line up with TRBD1. The germline V gene has CDR1 MDHEN and CDR2 SYDVKM. J was trimmed by 7 bases and V by 5 bases; bases with no gene match: 9. The CDR3 is 14 amino acids. CDR3 in DNA: TGTGCCAGCAGTCCCGGGACAGGGCAGGGTGAGCAGTACTTC. The encoded protein is CASSPGTGQGEQYF.